This T cell receptor beta chain was identified in a study of blood T cell repertoires in COVID-19 (dated by TCRdb to between 2020 and 2021). For the study in its entirety: Samples from collaborators originated in the United States, Italy and Spain and spanned both the acute and convalescent phases of COVID-19. Deeply sampled blood TCRbeta repertoires from subjects exposed to, actively infected with, or recovered from COVID-19 were included in the dataset. The prospective study material was composed of cDNA or gDNA derived from T cells, B-cell-depleted T cells, or PBMCs. Where available, HLA class I and class II types were taken from metadata supplied by the sample provider and were not determined by assay-based typing. The samples were drawn from two sources: the first 160 participants of the ongoing ImmuneRACE study, and over 1,000 subjects contributed by 6 global collaborators. A freely available public database, intended as a resource for researchers studying the immune response to SARS-CoV-2, is where the repertoires were released. Nearly every sample came with metadata listing a de-identified subject ID, COVID-19 status, age in years and sex.

This clone turned up a few times. Its antigen remains undetermined. Within one base of it there is no much larger clone, and no base qualities were kept. In the same sample, other DNA sequences code for this CDR3. Whole blood was collected in K2EDTA tubes by collaborating institutions according to the institutions' own protocols. For TCRbeta analysis, collaborators shipped samples as frozen whole blood, isolated PBMCs, or DNA extracted from either of those sample types. TCRbeta CDR3 regions were amplified from genomic DNA by means of the immunoSEQ Assay, a bias-controlled multiplex PCR. The original methods were these. The number of nucleated cells in each sample was estimated from the amplification of reference gene primers within the assay. Sequence reads were collapsed and filtered to measure the absolute abundance of every unique TCRbeta CDR3 rearrangement. For each sample, productive Simpson clonality was calculated as the square root of Simpson's diversity index over productive rearrangements. Drawn from immuneACCESS, this table holds only the in-frame rearrangements with V and J called that TCRdb kept. Clones are partly lost; checked studies trace under half to an unresolved V gene and leave the rest unexplained. That table gives V, J and clone size, and the DNA gave D and trimming. The sample contains about 120,000 clones, 75% to 90% of them found a single time. About 27% of the sample comes from the top ten.

Here is what the overall study found, with its caveats: Clinical and demographic metadata were provided uncurated, with the amount varying by source and participant.

The germline V gene encodes CDR1 MDHEN and CDR2 SYDVKM. Unmatched junction bases come to 4, with V trimmed by 5 bases and J by 6 bases. CDR3 length: 14 amino acids, cysteine to phenylalanine. Only CDR3 DNA remains: 42 bases, in frame from the first base. Recombination linked TRBV28 to TRBJ1-4; TRBD1 matches 9 bases in the middle. The receptor comes from a man between 70 and 80 years old with active or convalescent COVID-19. Sequenced input: peripheral blood. The CDR3 protein is CASSLRQGDEKLFF. Read as DNA, the sequence is TGTGCCAGCAGTCTCCGACAGGGGGATGAAAAACTGTTTTTT.